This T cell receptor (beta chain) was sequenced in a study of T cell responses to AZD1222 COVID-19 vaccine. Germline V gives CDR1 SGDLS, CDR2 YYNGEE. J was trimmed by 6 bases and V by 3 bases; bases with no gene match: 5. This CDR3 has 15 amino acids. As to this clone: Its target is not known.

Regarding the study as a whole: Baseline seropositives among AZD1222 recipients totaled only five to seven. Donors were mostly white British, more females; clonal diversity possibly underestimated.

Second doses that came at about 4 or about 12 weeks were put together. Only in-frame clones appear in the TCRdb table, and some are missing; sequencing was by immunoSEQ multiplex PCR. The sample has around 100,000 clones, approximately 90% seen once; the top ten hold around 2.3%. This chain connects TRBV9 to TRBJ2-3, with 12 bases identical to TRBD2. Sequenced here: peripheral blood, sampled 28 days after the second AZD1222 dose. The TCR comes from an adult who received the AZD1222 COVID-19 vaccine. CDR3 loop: CASSAGTSGFDTQYF. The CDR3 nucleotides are TGTGCCAGCAGCGCGGGGACTAGCGGGTTTGATACGCAGTATTTT.